This T cell receptor beta chain was recorded in a study of T cell responses to AZD1222 COVID-19 vaccine. Study outcomes and limitations: Close to half of spike-specific TCRs reportedly recognize unmutated variant regions.

Analysis merged second doses at about 4 or about 12 weeks. Sequencing used immunoSEQ multiplex PCR; TCRdb keeps in-frame clones, though not all of them. The repertoire consists of approximately 130,000 clones, with approximately 86% occurring once and the leading ten covering around 5.3%. The CDR3 runs 16 residues. Germline assignment: CDR1 SGHKS and CDR2 YYEKEE (reference sequence). V lost 2 bases, J lost 0 bases, and 8 bases stayed unmatched. About this clone: Its antigen is not identified.

The genes are TRBV5-5 and TRBJ2-7, with TRBD2 matching over 7 bases. The sequence came from an adult who received the AZD1222 COVID-19 vaccine. Sequenced material: peripheral blood, taken 28 days after the second AZD1222 dose. The CDR3 nucleotides are TGTGCCAGCAGCTTACAAAGCGGGAAGGGCTCCTACGAGCAGTACTTC. Its protein product is CASSLQSGKGSYEQYF.